This TCR beta chain was captured by sequencing in a study of T-cell memory formation after mild COVID-19. Across the whole study: TCR clusters were largely donor specific.

Germline CDR1 reads DFQATT; CDR2 reads SNEGSKA (reference sequence). The CDR3 covers 13 residues. V was cut by 6 bases and J by 3 bases, with 14 bases left in between. Study observations and caveats: Pre-infection memory held some responding clones, suggesting pre-existing cross-reactive T cells responded. Clones which contracted sat mainly in CM and EM if CD4+, and in EMRA if CD8+.

TCRdb analysed the 5' RACE reads with MiXCR anew, one entry per CDR3 protein. The sample lists some 410,000 distinct CDR3 sequences, more than 20% occurring once. This clonotype was seen a handful of times. Its antigen is unidentified. This chain uses TRBV20-1 with TRBJ1-2; D possibly corresponds to TRBD1 (5 bases). Sequencing was carried out using PBMCs or a T cell subset sorted from them (not recorded which). The source is an adult woman who had mild COVID-19 (a few samples of this study predate the infection). Cell type and time point are not known. The CDR3 DNA sequence: TGCAGTGCCCGGACACGCGGGTACTATGGCTACACCTTC. It codes for CSARTRGYYGYTF.